This T cell receptor beta chain was recovered during a study of blood T cells in healthy people across ages. Germline lookup yields CDR1 LGHNA and CDR2 YNFKEQ. The CDR3 totals 16 residues. The trim removed 4 bases at V and 7 bases at J, leaving 11 bases unmatched. Using a J-beta primer mix together with a sample-barcoded 5' primer, a second PCR was run for roughly 6 to 11 cycles. TCRdb analysed the 5' RACE reads with MiXCR anew, one entry per CDR3 protein. The repertoire holds approximately 800,000 distinct CDR3 sequences, around two thirds seen once, with around a quarter in the top ten. Each sample gave at least 7 million isolated PBMCs.

The gene calls are TRBV4-2 and TRBJ2-1, with 9 bases lining up with TRBD2. Material for sequencing was blood. The TCR sequence derives from a man aged 30-40 years in good health. The DNA of the CDR3 is TGTGCCAGCAGCCCGGGCGTGCGGGGGGGCCGTAATGAGCAGTTCTTC. The encoded protein is CASSPGVRGGRNEQFF.